This TCR beta chain was sequenced during a study of low-dose radiotherapy and immunotherapy resistance in tumors. With TRAV- and TRBV-specific primers, first-strand cDNA was made, covering the alpha and beta chains. A roughly 19-cycle PCR with a constant-region primer and V-primer adapter amplified TCRs. TCRdb reprocessed the reads with MiXCR, giving one entry per CDR3 protein. The sample carries about 39,000 distinct CDR3 sequences, roughly 31% recorded once. Regarding time point: before trial treatment. This clonotype was picked up many times. One end of the junction is discordant with germline, which a read error may explain. The CDR3 consists of 16 residues.

The chain couples TRBV12-3 or TRBV12-4 to TRBJ2-2, with 14 bases that match TRBD2. This TCR derives from a male donor with gallbladder cancer. The specimen was PBMCs, collected before treatment. The CDR3 bases are TGTGCCAGCAGCAAGGGACTAGCGGGAGACGGAGGGGTGCTGTTTTTT. Encoded protein: CASSKGLAGDGGVLFF.